Below are 3 T cell receptor beta chains sequenced from a single sample in a study of CD4 T cells in relation to SARS-CoV-2 and coronaviruses (TCRdb year 2021). The library was prepared using the immunoSEQ multiplex PCR assay. The immuneACCESS repertoire file appears here via TCRdb, limited to in-frame rearrangements. These files lack a portion of the clones; in checked studies, under half of the deficit traces to unresolved V genes, and the cause of the others is not known. The sample table lists more than 25,000 clones, 78% of them with a count of one. Clones ranked in the top ten supply around 20% of the sample. These receptors' targets are unknown. CD4+ T cells from unexposed donors were collected before the COVID-19 pandemic (2011-2018). After more than 9 days of culture, CD4+ T cells were isolated with the EasySep CD4+ T cell isolation kit. The sample consisted of CD4+ T cells from PBMCs, cultured in vitro. The source of these receptors is a human donor in good health.

In nucleotides, the CDR3 is TGTGCCTCCCACCGGGGACAGGGGTACACTGAAGCTTTCTTT. Its translation is CASHRGQGYTEAFF. This rearrangement joins TRBV7-7 to TRBJ1-1; 10 nucleotides line up with TRBD1. The V and J ends lost 11 bases and 3 bases, in that order; junction bases with no gene match: 9. Germline CDR1 reads SSHAT; CDR2 reads FNYEAQ (reference sequence). The CDR3 consists of 14 residues.

There are a few counts of this clone. The gene calls are TRBV6-5 and TRBJ1-6; D unresolved. Trimming stripped 0 bases from V and 5 bases from J, with 5 bases between. Germline lookup yields CDR1 MNHEY and CDR2 SVGAGI. This CDR3 is 14 amino acids long. The CDR3 protein is CASSYSGNNSPLHF. The DNA of the CDR3 is TGTGCCAGCAGTTACTCAGGGAATAATTCACCCCTCCACTTT.

This clone was counted once. The CDR3: CARRVDEQFF. CDR3 DNA: TGTGCCAGACGTGTTGATGAGCAGTTCTTC. The chain employs TRBV2 and TRBJ2-1; no clear D. The CDR3 runs to 10 residues. Germline-derived CDR1 and CDR2 are SNHLY and FYNNEI. The V gene lost 9 bases and the J gene lost 8 bases, with 8 bases spanning the gap. The full variable domain, completed using reference TRBV2 and TRBJ2-1, is EPEVTQTPSHQVTQMGQEVILRCVPISNHLYFYWYRQILGQKVEFLVSFYNNEISEKSEIFDDQFSVERPDGSNFTLKIRSTKLEDSAMYFCARRVDEQFFGPGTRLTVL.